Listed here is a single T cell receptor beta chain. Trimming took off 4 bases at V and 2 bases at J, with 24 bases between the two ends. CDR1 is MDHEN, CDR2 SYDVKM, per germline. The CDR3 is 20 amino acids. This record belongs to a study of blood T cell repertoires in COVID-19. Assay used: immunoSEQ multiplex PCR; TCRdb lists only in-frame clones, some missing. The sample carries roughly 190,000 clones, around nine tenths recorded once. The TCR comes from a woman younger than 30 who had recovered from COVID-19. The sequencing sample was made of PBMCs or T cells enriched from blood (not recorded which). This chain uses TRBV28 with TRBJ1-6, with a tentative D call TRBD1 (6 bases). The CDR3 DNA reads TGTGCCAGCAGTTCCCCGAGTTTTACCTGGGGGGGCACCTATAATTCACCCCTCCACTTT. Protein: CASSSPSFTWGGTYNSPLHF.